This record looks at one T cell receptor (beta chain) sequence and its context. The target antigen is unknown. The data stem from a study of OX40 agonist ivuxolimab in advanced cancers. The overall study: Every 2 weeks, patients received ivuxolimab intravenously, dosed at 0.01 to 10 mg/kg. Two cutaneous melanoma patients and one hepatocellular carcinoma patient, three in all, had partial responses.

Method: immunoSEQ multiplex PCR; TCRdb's copy keeps in-frame clones and lacks some. The sample yields approximately 68,000 clones, about 87% seen once. Study-level points and caveats: CD8+ T cells averaged more expanded clones than CD4+.

Trimming stripped 6 bases from V and 4 bases from J, with 16 bases between. Per germline, CDR1 MNHNS and CDR2 SASEGT. The CDR3 runs 15 residues. The source of this sequence is an adult with an advanced solid tumor such as melanoma, head and neck, liver or kidney cancer. This specimen consisted of CD4+ or CD8+ T cells sorted from blood, obtained in a trial of the OX40 agonist ivuxolimab. The rearrangement joins TRBV6-1 to TRBJ2-1, with D perhaps TRBD2 (6 bases). The CDR3 is CASSQGTRFYNEQFF. The CDR3 bases are TGTGCCAGCAGCCAAGGGACTCGTTTTTACAATGAGCAGTTCTTC.